These 27 T cell receptor beta chains were sequenced from one sample in a study of CD8+ T cells in alopecia areata. RNA was isolated and reverse transcribed to cDNA, the sequencing template. Generated by immunoSEQ multiplex PCR, the TCRdb table keeps only in-frame clones and is missing some. Among hundreds of thousands of clones listed, 65% to 70% were seen once. The sample consisted of CD4+ T cells sorted from blood, taken at week 0. The receptors shown here come from a human donor with alopecia areata.

This clone was seen more than once but under ten times. This rearrangement joins TRBV5-6 to TRBJ2-5; tentative D call: TRBD2 (7 bases). This CDR3 region has 14 residues. The germline CDR1 and CDR2 sequences are SGHDT and YYEEEE. V was clipped by 4 bases and J by 5 bases, with 15 bases between them. The CDR3 protein is CASSVRGAEETQYF. DNA of the CDR3: TGTGCCAGCAGCGTACGGGGGGCCGAGGAGACCCAGTACTTC.

The rearrangement joins TRBV4-2 to TRBJ1-1; D gene ambiguous. Germline loops: CDR1 LGHNA, CDR2 YNFKEQ. Trimming removed 0 bases from V and 8 bases from J, with 19 bases in between. CDR3 length equals 16 residues. This chain's CDR3 is CASSQELAGLSGEAFF. The DNA for the CDR3 is TGTGCCAGCAGCCAAGAACTGGCAGGACTATCGGGGGAAGCTTTCTTT.

The chain couples TRBV29-1 to TRBJ2-3, with 11 positions matching TRBD2. This CDR3 has 16 residues. Germline V gene data show CDR1 as SQVTM and CDR2 as ANQGSEA. The V gene end was trimmed by 4 bases and the J gene end by 0 bases; junction bases not matched to a gene: 6. Here the CDR3 reads CSVGSGTSGSTDTQYF. The CDR3 DNA follows: TGCAGCGTTGGGTCCGGGACTAGCGGTAGCACAGATACGCAGTATTTT.

This rearrangement joins TRBV29-1 to TRBJ1-2; perhaps TRBD1 as D (5 bases). Per the germline V gene, CDR1 is SQVTM and CDR2 is ANQGSEA. The ends were cut back, 0 bases at V and 4 bases at J, with 18 bases in the middle. The CDR3 extends over 16 amino acids. The CDR3 DNA reads TGCAGCGTTGAAGAAATGGAAGGGGCCGCTAGCTATGGCTACACCTTC. Translating gives CSVEEMEGAASYGYTF.

The J gene is TRBJ2-1, the V gene TRBV7-9; 8 nucleotides agree with TRBD1. After removal of 11 bases from V and 2 bases from J, the junction contained 5 bases not matched to a gene. This CDR3 comprises 13 residues. Germline-derived CDR1 and CDR2 are SEHNR and FQNEAQ (reference sequence). The CDR3 is CAADRGTYNEQFF. Written as DNA, the CDR3 is TGTGCCGCAGACAGGGGAACCTACAATGAGCAGTTCTTC.

The chain uses TRBV29-1 and TRBJ2-1; 8 bases are a match to TRBD2. CDR1 and CDR2 (germline): SQVTM, ANQGSEA. The ends lost 3 bases at V and 3 bases at J; junction bases unmatched: 4. This CDR3 region has 14 residues. CDR3 DNA sequence: TGCAGCGTTGAGGTGCGGGGGGTCTACAATGAGCAGTTCTTC. This codes for CSVEVRGVYNEQFF.

A note on this clone: This specimen includes other DNA sequences encoding the same CDR3. The chain uses TRBV5-1 and TRBJ2-5, with 8 bases aligning to TRBD2. The junction had 2 bases not matched to a gene; V was cut back by 0 bases and J by 1 base. CDR1 SGHRS and CDR2 YFSETQ come from the germline V gene. CDR3 length: 15 amino acids. CDR3 sequence (DNA): TGCGCCAGCAGCTTGGTCGGGGGGGGCCAAGAGACCCAGTACTTC. This codes for CASSLVGGGQETQYF.

The V call is TRBV25-1, the J call TRBJ1-2; D might be TRBD1 (6 bases). Deletions cut 11 bases from V and 1 base from J, with 20 bases between. Germline-derived CDR1 and CDR2 are MGHDK and SYGVNS. There are 15 residues in the CDR3. The DNA of the CDR3 is TGTGCCTCCCAGGGTGAGGGACATCTTAACTATGGCTACACCTTC. Protein: CASQGEGHLNYGYTF.

V gene TRBV15 combines with J gene TRBJ2-5, with 8 bases that match TRBD2. CDR1 is LNHNV, CDR2 YYDKDF, per germline (reference sequence). The V segment lost 5 bases and the J segment 5 bases; nucleotides outside the gene matches: 7. The CDR3 contains 14 residues. The CDR3 region is CATSPGLVRETQYF. DNA of the CDR3: TGTGCCACCAGCCCGGGACTAGTCAGGGAGACCCAGTACTTC.

This chain connects TRBV25-1 to TRBJ2-5; a possible D gene is TRBD2 (6 bases). Trimming shortened V by 0 bases and J by 4 bases, and 9 bases separated the two germline ends. Germline V gene data show CDR1 as MGHDK and CDR2 as SYGVNS. This CDR3 is 14 amino acids long. CDR3 sequence (DNA): TGTGCCAGCAGTGAATACCTTAGCGGAGAGACCCAGTACTTC. Residues: CASSEYLSGETQYF.

The chain recombines TRBV5-1 with TRBJ1-5, with 7 bases fitting TRBD1. CDR3 length: 16 amino acids. In germline, CDR1 is SGHRS, CDR2 YFSETQ. Trimming at V came to 0 bases and at J to 2 bases, leaving 5 bases not matched to a gene. This CDR3 reads CASSLGPGQGNQPQHF. As DNA, the CDR3 is TGCGCCAGCAGCTTGGGACCCGGACAGGGCAATCAGCCCCAGCATTTT. Complete variable domain (other parts from reference TRBV5-1 and TRBJ1-5): KAGVTQTPRYLIKTRGQQVTLSCSPISGHRSVSWYQQTPGQGLQFLFEYFSETQRNKGNFPGRFSGRQFSNSRSEMNVSTLELGDSALYLCASSLGPGQGNQPQHFGDGTRLSIL.

This clone has only a few counts. This same CDR3 is encoded by further DNA sequences in the sample. The V gene is TRBV29-1, the J gene TRBJ1-5; TRBD1 might be the D (5 bases). V was pared by 4 bases and J by 5 bases, with 9 bases between. This CDR3 contains 12 residues. Germline loops: CDR1 SQVTM, CDR2 ANQGSEA. CDR3 sequence: CSVGDGDQPQHF. The DNA for the CDR3 is TGCAGCGTTGGGGACGGTGATCAGCCCCAGCATTTT.

This chain joins TRBV5-1 and TRBJ2-3, with D maybe TRBD1 (5 bases). This CDR3 spans 15 amino acids. Germline V gives CDR1 SGHRS, CDR2 YFSETQ. V was cut by 3 bases and J by 5 bases, with 16 bases left in between. CDR3 nucleotides: TGCGCCAGCAGCTCCGGACAAATTGGCGGAGATACGCAGTATTTT. Its protein is CASSSGQIGGDTQYF. The complete variable domain, with remaining parts taken from reference TRBV5-1 and TRBJ2-3, reads KAGVTQTPRYLIKTRGQQVTLSCSPISGHRSVSWYQQTPGQGLQFLFEYFSETQRNKGNFPGRFSGRQFSNSRSEMNVSTLELGDSALYLCASSSGQIGGDTQYFGPGTRLTVL.

This chain uses TRBV7-2 with TRBJ1-1, with 8 bases identical to TRBD1. CDR3 length equals 17 residues. The V gene's germline CDR1 is SGHTA and CDR2 FQGNSA. V was pared by 1 base and J by 0 bases, with 7 bases of the junction left unmatched. CDR3 DNA sequence: TGTGCCAGCAGCTTAGACGGCAGGGGGCGATTGAACACTGAAGCTTTCTTT. It is translated as CASSLDGRGRLNTEAFF.

The rearrangement links TRBV6-5 to TRBJ2-3; tentatively, D is TRBD2 (6 bases). Germline V gives CDR1 MNHEY, CDR2 SVGAGI. V was clipped by 7 bases and J by 4 bases, with 15 bases between them. The CDR3 spans 14 residues. CDR3 residues: CASTRRGWADTQYF. CDR3 nucleotides: TGTGCCAGCACCCGGCGGGGATGGGCAGATACGCAGTATTTT.

The chain carries TRBV30 and TRBJ2-5; TRBD2 matches 8 bases. With V trimmed by 2 bases and J by 5 bases, 7 bases remained unmatched. CDR1 GTSNPN and CDR2 SVGIG come from the germline V gene (reference sequence). This CDR3 region has 14 residues. For the CDR3, the DNA is TGTGCCTGGAGTCCTTTAGCGGGGCTCGAGACCCAGTACTTC. This sequence encodes CAWSPLAGLETQYF.

A remark on this clone: The same CDR3 is also encoded by other DNA sequences in this sample. V is TRBV5-1 and J is TRBJ2-2, with no clear D. The CDR3 has 13 residues. Germline-derived CDR1 and CDR2 are SGHRS and YFSETQ. The V and J ends lost 4 bases and 0 bases respectively, with 4 bases between them. CDR3 nucleotide sequence: TGCGCCAGCAGCACGGCGAACACCGGGGAGCTGTTTTTT. This encodes CASSTANTGELFF.

The chain couples TRBV15 to TRBJ2-5, with D perhaps matching TRBD1 or TRBD2 (6 bases each). V was pared by 10 bases and J by 7 bases, with 19 bases between. CDR3 length equals 13 residues. Germline V gene lookup returns CDR1 LNHNV and CDR2 YYDKDF (reference sequence). The chain's CDR3 is CAIGTGASGTQYF. CDR3 nucleotides: TGTGCCATCGGGACGGGGGCCTCCGGGACCCAGTACTTC.

CDR3 residues: CASSPRTVNYGYTF. Written as DNA, the CDR3 is TGCGCCAGCAGCCCGCGGACAGTCAACTATGGCTACACCTTC. The chain joins TRBV4-1 to TRBJ1-2, with TRBD1 as a possible D gene (6 bases). The length of the CDR3 is 14 residues. Looked up from germline, CDR1 is MGHRA and CDR2 is YSYEKL. Trimming stripped 4 bases from V and 2 bases from J, with 11 bases between.

This clone occurred a few times. This sample includes further DNA sequences coding for the same CDR3. The chain employs TRBV30 and TRBJ1-3, with D unclear. V was shortened by 2 bases and J by 0 bases, with 2 bases between the two germline ends. This CDR3 region has 12 residues. CDR1 GTSNPN and CDR2 SVGIG come from the germline V gene (reference sequence). As DNA, the CDR3 is TGTGCCTGGAGTCCCTCTGGAAACACCATATATTTT. Its translation: CAWSPSGNTIYF. The full variable domain, with the rest looked up from reference TRBV30 and TRBJ1-3, is SQTIHQWPATLVQPVGSPLSLECTVEGTSNPNLYWYRQAAGRGLQLLFYSVGIGQISSEVPQNLSASRPQDRQFILSSKKLLLSDSGFYLCAWSPSGNTIYFGEGSWLTVV.

V and J are TRBV6-5 and TRBJ1-4, with D uncertain. Between the trimmed V and J ends, which lost 1 base and 7 bases, there was a span of 7 bases. Germline lookup yields CDR1 MNHEY and CDR2 SVGAGI. This CDR3 is built from 13 residues. The CDR3 reads CASSYWWAEKLFF. The DNA of the CDR3 is TGTGCCAGCAGTTACTGGTGGGCTGAAAAACTGTTTTTT.

The chain uses TRBV10-3 and TRBJ2-5, with 7 bases lining up with TRBD2. After removal of 11 bases from V and 4 bases from J, the junction contained 10 bases not matched to a gene. This CDR3 region has 13 residues. Looked up from germline, CDR1 is ENHRY and CDR2 is SYGVKD. The CDR3 loop reads CAARGGPGETQYF. CDR3 in DNA: TGTGCCGCGCGCGGGGGTCCAGGAGAGACCCAGTACTTC.

The V and J genes are TRBV30 and TRBJ2-2, with D possibly matching TRBD1 (6 bases). The CDR3 covers 15 residues. Per the germline V gene, CDR1 is GTSNPN and CDR2 is SVGIG (reference sequence). V was shortened by 5 bases and J by 6 bases, with 19 bases between the two germline ends. The CDR3 DNA sequence: TGTGCCTGGGCACAGGGTTTTCAGTTGCCCGGGGAGCTGTTTTTT. Translated: CAWAQGFQLPGELFF.

V and J are TRBV18 and TRBJ1-2, with 7 bases matching TRBD1. CDR1 KGHSH and CDR2 LQKENI come from the germline V gene. The J segment lost 3 bases and the V segment lost 6 bases, leaving 4 bases of the junction unmatched. CDR3 size: 13 residues. The CDR3 spells CASSRDSDYGYTF. The CDR3 DNA reads as TGTGCCAGCTCGCGGGACAGTGACTATGGCTACACCTTC.

This clone was seen more than once but under ten times. V is TRBV18 and J is TRBJ2-3; 8 nucleotides match TRBD2. Trimming cost V 0 bases and J 7 bases; bases outside gene matches: 15. The CDR3 covers 18 residues. Per the germline V gene, CDR1 is KGHSH and CDR2 is LQKENI. In nucleotides, the CDR3 is TGTGCCAGCTCACCACCTTCCCAACACGGGGGGGCGTGGAATACGCAGTATTTT. Residues: CASSPPSQHGGAWNTQYF.

V and J are TRBV30 and TRBJ2-5; 8 nucleotides match TRBD2. Germline V gene sequence: CDR1 GTSNPN, CDR2 SVGIG (reference sequence). The junction had 8 bases not matched to a gene; V was cut back by 2 bases and J by 0 bases. CDR3 length: 16 residues. The CDR3: CAWSLSGGDYQETQYF. CDR3 in DNA: TGTGCCTGGAGTCTCAGCGGGGGTGACTACCAAGAGACCCAGTACTTC. Variable domain in full (rest from reference TRBV30 and TRBJ2-5): SQTIHQWPATLVQPVGSPLSLECTVEGTSNPNLYWYRQAAGRGLQLLFYSVGIGQISSEVPQNLSASRPQDRQFILSSKKLLLSDSGFYLCAWSLSGGDYQETQYFGPGTRLLVL.

The chain links TRBV5-4 to TRBJ2-1; weak D call: TRBD1 (6 bases). The CDR3 spans 14 residues. Trimming pared 6 bases from V and 7 bases from J, leaving 17 bases between. The V gene's germline CDR1 is SGHNT and CDR2 YYREEE (reference sequence). CDR3 amino acids: CASILTGPRNEQFF. The CDR3 coding sequence is TGTGCCAGCATCCTGACAGGCCCTCGGAATGAGCAGTTCTTC.